These 10 T cell receptor beta chains were sequenced from one sample in a study of blood T cell repertoires in COVID-19. The table came from immunoSEQ multiplex PCR; TCRdb's copy has only in-frame clones and leaves some out. The table lists 350,000 to 400,000 clones, more than 80% of them singletons. The sample consisted of peripheral blood. The receptors shown here come from a woman aged 25 to 39 with COVID-19, enrolled during active disease.

V is TRBV7-2 and J is TRBJ2-3, with 8 bases that match TRBD2. V dropped 1 base and J dropped 2; count of bases not matched to a gene: 5. CDR3 length equals 16 residues. CDR1 and CDR2 (germline): SGHTA, FQGNSA. The CDR3: CASSLGASGYTDTQYF. The CDR3 DNA sequence: TGTGCCAGCAGCTTAGGCGCTAGCGGGTACACAGATACGCAGTATTTT.

The CDR3 DNA reads TGCAGCGTAACAGGGGGCAGGGACTATGGCTACACCTTC. Amino acid sequence: CSVTGGRDYGYTF. The V call is TRBV29-1, the J call TRBJ1-2; 9 positions match TRBD1. Germline V gives CDR1 SQVTM, CDR2 ANQGSEA. J gave up 3 bases and V 6 bases, and 5 bases lay outside the gene matches. This CDR3 is built from 13 residues.

The chain employs TRBV7-2 and TRBJ2-5; D is undetermined. CDR3 length: 12 residues. V was shortened by 3 bases and J by 1 base, with 3 bases between the two germline ends. Germline CDR1 SGHTA, CDR2 FQGNSA. The CDR3 DNA reads as TGTGCCAGCAGCTTTAGCCAAGAGACCCAGTACTTC. Protein sequence: CASSFSQETQYF.

The chain links TRBV18 to TRBJ2-5, with 7 positions matching TRBD1. There are 14 residues in the CDR3. Germline V lookup: CDR1 KGHSH, CDR2 LQKENI. Losses at the gene ends were 4 bases for V and 3 bases for J; bases not matched to a gene: 5. The CDR3, as DNA: TGTGCCAGCTCACTACGACAGGGAGAAGAGACCCAGTACTTC. Protein: CASSLRQGEETQYF.

This rearrangement joins TRBV6-5 to TRBJ1-2, with 7 bases lining up with TRBD1. Per the germline V gene, CDR1 is MNHEY and CDR2 is SVGAGI. The CDR3 totals 15 residues. V trimming: 2 bases; J trimming: 5 bases; junction bases outside the gene matches: 8. The CDR3: CASSYVGGAEYGYTF. CDR3 bases: TGTGCCAGCAGTTACGTAGGGGGCGCTGAATATGGCTACACCTTC.

The chain employs TRBV7-2 and TRBJ2-7; D may be TRBD2 (6 bases). V dropped 2 bases and J dropped 6 bases, with 17 bases sitting between them. Germline V lookup: CDR1 SGHTA, CDR2 FQGNSA. The CDR3 runs 15 residues. CDR3 amino acids: CASSLYPGRTSEQYV. Written as DNA, the CDR3 is TGTGCCAGCAGCTTATATCCGGGGAGGACCAGCGAGCAGTACGTC.

This chain connects TRBV5-5 to TRBJ2-3; 7 positions match TRBD1. The V segment lost 6 bases and the J segment 0 bases; nucleotides outside the gene matches: 10. CDR1 and CDR2 from the germline V gene are SGHKS and YYEKEE (reference sequence). The CDR3 spans 16 residues. The DNA for the CDR3 is TGTGCCAGCAACCTGGTGGGACAGCTTAGCACAGATACGCAGTATTTT. It translates to CASNLVGQLSTDTQYF.

CDR3 in DNA: TGTGCCAGCAGTGATCGTCGAGGGGAAAAACTGTTTTTT. This gives the protein CASSDRRGEKLFF. This chain joins TRBV2 and TRBJ1-4; D is ambiguous. CDR3 length equals 13 residues. Germline V CDR1 and CDR2: SNHLY, FYNNEI. The V gene lost 3 bases and the J gene lost 8 bases, with 10 bases spanning the gap.

The chain recombines TRBV6-5 with TRBJ2-2; TRBD2 might be the D (6 bases). This CDR3 has 14 residues. Germline V lookup: CDR1 MNHEY, CDR2 SVGAGI. Trimming shortened V by 2 bases and J by 3 bases, and 7 bases separated the two germline ends. CDR3 loop: CASSYASDTGELFF. The CDR3 nucleotides are TGTGCCAGCAGTTACGCTAGCGACACCGGGGAGCTGTTTTTT.

The chain is built from TRBV27 and TRBJ2-7; perhaps TRBD2 as D (5 bases). The CDR3 covers 13 residues. Germline V gene lookup returns CDR1 MNHEY and CDR2 SMNVEV (reference sequence). V was shortened by 4 bases and J by 4 bases, with 11 bases between the two germline ends. DNA of the CDR3: TGTGCCAGCAGTTACGGGATGGGATACGAGCAGTACGTC. This gives the protein CASSYGMGYEQYV.